This entry features one T cell receptor beta chain sequence. Its antigen is as yet unknown. This specimen belongs to a study of cytomegalovirus exposure and HLA in healthy donors. The CDR3 runs to 13 residues. Germline CDR1 and CDR2: SNHLY and FYNNEI. Trimming removed 7 bases at V and 2 bases at J, with 9 bases between. Whole-study results and caveats: The number of N-insertions in an Asian-associated ancestry cluster was reportedly below the approximately 600-donor mean in a later analysis. It was about 180 TCR beta chains that were listed as cytomegalovirus-associated. Later on, an analysis found that several of the most significant clusters appeared to be linked to common viral pathogens, which included parvovirus B19.

The PCR made use of 60 Vbeta and 13 Jbeta primers. TCRdb keeps only in-frame clones here, not all; method: immunoSEQ multiplex PCR. Here the sample spans around 230,000 clones, around 84% being singletons. The sequenced sample was PBMCs. The source is a girl aged 2 to 9 in good health and CMV-seronegative. The V gene is TRBV2, the J gene TRBJ2-4; D might be TRBD2 (5 bases). The chain's CDR3 is CASKEGSKNIQYF. The CDR3 DNA reads TGTGCCAGCAAAGAGGGTTCCAAAAACATTCAGTACTTC.